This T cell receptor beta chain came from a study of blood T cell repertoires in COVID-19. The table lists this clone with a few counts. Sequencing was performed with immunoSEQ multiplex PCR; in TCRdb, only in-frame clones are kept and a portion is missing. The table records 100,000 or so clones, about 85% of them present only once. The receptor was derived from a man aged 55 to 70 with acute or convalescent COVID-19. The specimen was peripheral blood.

The CDR3 DNA is TGTGCCAGCAGCATACAGGGGGCTCACACCGGGGAGCTGTTTTTT. Its protein is CASSIQGAHTGELFF. The chain recombines TRBV11-3 with TRBJ2-2, with 9 bases aligning to TRBD1. With V trimmed by 5 bases and J by 3 bases, 4 bases remained unmatched. Germline V CDR1 and CDR2: SGHNT, YENEEA. This CDR3 region has 15 residues.